Sequencing of this T cell receptor (beta chain) was carried out in a study of blood T cell repertoires in COVID-19 (dated by TCRdb to the early 2020s). About the full investigation: The collaborator samples originated in the United States, Italy and Spain and spanned the acute and convalescent phases of COVID-19. The material from the prospective study consisted of cDNA or gDNA derived from T cells, B-cell-depleted T cells, or PBMCs. The dataset comprised deeply sampled blood TCRbeta repertoires from subjects exposed to, actively infected with, or recovered from COVID-19. The repertoires were made available in a free public database intended to serve as a resource for research on the immune response to SARS-CoV-2. Samples came from the ongoing ImmuneRACE study (first 160 participants) plus 1,254 subjects from 6 global collaborators. Nearly every sample came with metadata listing a de-identified subject ID, COVID-19 status, age in years and sex. Where available, HLA class I and class II types were taken from metadata supplied by the sample provider and were not determined by assay-based typing. Points the paper makes about the study in general: How much clinical and demographic metadata was included differed by source and by participant, and the metadata was provided uncurated.

Whole blood was collected in K2EDTA tubes by collaborating institutions according to the institutions' own protocols. Collaborator samples were shipped for TCRbeta analysis as frozen whole blood, isolated PBMCs, or DNA extracted from either sample type. TCRbeta CDR3 regions were amplified from genomic DNA using the immunoSEQ Assay, a bias-controlled multiplex PCR. Per the source publication's procedure: Nucleated cell counts per sample were estimated from amplification of reference gene primers within the assay. To quantify the absolute abundance of each unique TCRbeta CDR3 rearrangement, sequence reads were collapsed and filtered. Productive Simpson clonality was computed per sample as the square root of Simpson's diversity index over productive rearrangements. Here the immuneACCESS table is served through TCRdb, limited to in-frame sequences with V and J called. Missing clones are a known gap in these copies; in checked studies unresolved V genes cover under half, and the rest lacks a known reason. The DNA was the basis for D and trimming; V, J and clone size are from that table. In this sample the table shows approximately 190,000 clones, over 80% of which occur a single time. The ten most abundant clones make up more than 5% of the sample.

Worth noting for this clone: Its antigen has not been determined. No base quality values were provided; no much bigger clone lies one nucleotide off.

Relative to germline, V is missing 4 bases and J is missing 1 base, with 4 bases of the junction outside any gene match. CDR3 length: 15 amino acids, cysteine to phenylalanine. The DNA shown is the 45-base CDR3, in frame from base 1. The germline V gene supplies CDR1 MGHRA and CDR2 YSYEKL. This clonotype was sampled from a woman under 40 with acute or convalescent COVID-19. Sequences were obtained from peripheral blood. The chain is encoded by TRBV4-1 joined to TRBJ1-1, with 9 bases matching TRBD1. The sequence in DNA is TGCGCCAGCAGCCCTGGACAGGGGAAGAACACTGAAGCTTTCTTT. The translation is CASSPGQGKNTEAFF.